This T cell receptor beta chain was identified in a study of T-cell memory formation after mild COVID-19. TCRdb re-derived calls from the 5' RACE reads in MiXCR, one entry per CDR3 protein. The sample records 470,000 or so distinct CDR3 sequences, around a sixth being singletons. J lost 7 bases, V lost 6 bases, and 16 bases had no gene match. Germline V lookup: CDR1 SNHLY, CDR2 FYNNEI. The CDR3 is 16 residues long. This TCR was sampled from an adult woman who had mild COVID-19 (a few samples of this study predate the infection). Cell type and time point are not known. The specimen was PBMCs or a T cell subset sorted from them (not recorded which). This chain links TRBV2 with TRBJ2-5, with 8 bases matching TRBD1. CDR3 amino acids: CASSPRTGQRSGTQYF. The CDR3, as DNA: TGTGCCAGCAGCCCCCGGACAGGGCAAAGGTCCGGGACCCAGTACTTC.